The clone carrying this TCR beta chain was counted at least ten times. This entry is derived from a study of Graves' ophthalmopathy and Graves' hyperthyroidism. The CDR3 sequence is 13 residues long. The V gene's germline CDR1 is MNHEY and CDR2 SVGEGT. V was shortened by 5 bases and J by 6 bases, with 13 bases between the two germline ends. RNA transcripts were the source from which TCR beta CDR3 regions were amplified. RT-PCR was first run with HTBI primers, then multiplex PCR in a second round. One entry per CDR3 protein, called by TCRdb with MiXCR from the multiplex PCR reads. The table lists hundreds of thousands of distinct CDR3 sequences, around 14% of them singletons.

The material sequenced was blood. This clonotype was sampled from a young woman with Graves' ophthalmopathy. The rearrangement uses TRBV6-2 or TRBV6-3 and TRBJ1-1; TRBD1 is a possible D gene (5 bases). CDR3 bases: TGTGCCAGCAGTCTCTCTTTGGGGGCTGAAGCTTTCTTT. It specifies CASSLSLGAEAFF.